This TCR beta chain came from a study of cytomegalovirus exposure and HLA in healthy donors. About the study: The Caucasian-associated ancestry cluster contained more than 75% of the approximately 430 genotyped donors.

Overall study findings and caveats: Common viral pathogens seemed, in a later analysis, to connect with several of the most significant clusters. In an earlier analysis, about 90% or about 30%: the productive usage of most TCR beta V segments.

About this clone itself: As yet, its antigen is unknown.

The PCR employed 60 Vbeta primers together with 13 Jbeta primers. TCRdb's copy holds only in-frame clones and misses some; the assay was immunoSEQ multiplex PCR. The sample lists about 97,000 clones, approximately 70% occurring once. Healthy bone marrow donors made up the cohort. The sequenced material came from PBMCs. The sequence was obtained from a man aged 35 to 55 in good health and CMV-seronegative.

CDR3 in DNA: TGTGCCACCAGCATCTCAAGACAGGGGGCGCGAGAGACCCAGTACTTC. Translation gives CATSISRQGARETQYF. The gene calls are TRBV15 and TRBJ2-5, with 10 bases lining up with TRBD1. Germline V gene data show CDR1 as LNHNV and CDR2 as YYDKDF (reference sequence). CDR3 length: 16 residues. Losses at the gene ends were 4 bases for V and 4 bases for J; bases not matched to a gene: 9.